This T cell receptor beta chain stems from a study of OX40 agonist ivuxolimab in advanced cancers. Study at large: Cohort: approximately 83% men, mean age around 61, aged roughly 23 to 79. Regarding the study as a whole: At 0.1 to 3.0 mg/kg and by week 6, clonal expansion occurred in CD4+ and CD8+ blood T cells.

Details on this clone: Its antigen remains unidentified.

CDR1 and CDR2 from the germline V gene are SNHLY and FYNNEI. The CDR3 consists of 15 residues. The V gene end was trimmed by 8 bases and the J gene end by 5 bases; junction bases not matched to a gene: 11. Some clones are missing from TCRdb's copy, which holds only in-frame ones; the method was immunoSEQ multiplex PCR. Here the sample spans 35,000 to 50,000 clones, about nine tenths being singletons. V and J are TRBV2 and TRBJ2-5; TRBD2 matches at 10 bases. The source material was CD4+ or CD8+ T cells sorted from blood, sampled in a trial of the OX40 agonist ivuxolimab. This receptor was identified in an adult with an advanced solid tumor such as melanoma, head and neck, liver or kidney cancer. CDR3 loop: CASGAAGGPSETQYF. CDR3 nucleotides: TGTGCCAGCGGGGCAGCGGGAGGGCCTTCGGAGACCCAGTACTTC.